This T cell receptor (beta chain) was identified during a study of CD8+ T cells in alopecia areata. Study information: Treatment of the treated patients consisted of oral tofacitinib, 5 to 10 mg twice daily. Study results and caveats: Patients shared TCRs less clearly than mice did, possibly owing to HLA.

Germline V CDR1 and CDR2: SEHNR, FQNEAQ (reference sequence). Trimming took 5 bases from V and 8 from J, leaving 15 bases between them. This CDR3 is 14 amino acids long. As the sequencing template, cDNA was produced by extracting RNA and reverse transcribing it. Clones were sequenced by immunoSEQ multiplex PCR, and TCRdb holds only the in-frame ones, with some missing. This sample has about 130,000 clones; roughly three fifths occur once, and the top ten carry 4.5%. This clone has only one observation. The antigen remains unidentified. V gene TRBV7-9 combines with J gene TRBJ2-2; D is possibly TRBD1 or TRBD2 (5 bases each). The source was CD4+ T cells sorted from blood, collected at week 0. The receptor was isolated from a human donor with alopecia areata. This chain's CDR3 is CASSPGPFLGELFF. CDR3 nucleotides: TGTGCCAGCAGCCCGGGACCCTTCTTGGGGGAGCTGTTTTTT.